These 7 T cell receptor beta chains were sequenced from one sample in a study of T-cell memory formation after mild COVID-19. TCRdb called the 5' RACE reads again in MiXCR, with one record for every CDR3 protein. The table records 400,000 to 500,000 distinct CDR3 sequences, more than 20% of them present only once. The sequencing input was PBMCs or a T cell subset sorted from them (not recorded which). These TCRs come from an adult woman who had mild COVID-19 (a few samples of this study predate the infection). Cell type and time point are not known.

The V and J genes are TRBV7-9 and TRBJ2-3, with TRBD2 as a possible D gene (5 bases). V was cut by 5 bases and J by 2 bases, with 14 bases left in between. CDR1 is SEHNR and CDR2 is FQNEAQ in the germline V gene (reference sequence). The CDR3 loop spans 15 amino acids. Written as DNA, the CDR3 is TGTGCCAGCAGCCCCAGCGGAGCCAACACAGATACGCAGTATTTT. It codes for CASSPSGANTDTQYF.

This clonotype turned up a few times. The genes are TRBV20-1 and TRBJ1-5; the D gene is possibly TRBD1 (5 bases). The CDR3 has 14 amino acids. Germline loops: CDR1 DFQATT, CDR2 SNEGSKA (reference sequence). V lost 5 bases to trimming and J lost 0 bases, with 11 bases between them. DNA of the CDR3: TGCAGTGCTCGCCGGGACTCTAGCAATCAGCCCCAGCATTTT. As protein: CSARRDSSNQPQHF.

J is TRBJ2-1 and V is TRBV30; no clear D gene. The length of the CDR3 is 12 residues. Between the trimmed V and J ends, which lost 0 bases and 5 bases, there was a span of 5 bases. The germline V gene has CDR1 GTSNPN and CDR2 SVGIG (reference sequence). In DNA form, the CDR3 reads TGTGCCTGGAGTGTATCCGACAATGAGCAGTTCTTC. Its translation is CAWSVSDNEQFF.

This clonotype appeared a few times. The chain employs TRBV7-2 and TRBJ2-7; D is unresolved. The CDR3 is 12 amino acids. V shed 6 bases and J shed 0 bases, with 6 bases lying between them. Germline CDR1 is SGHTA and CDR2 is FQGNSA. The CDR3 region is CASRSYSYEQYF. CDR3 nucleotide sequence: TGTGCCAGCAGAAGCTACTCCTACGAGCAGTACTTC. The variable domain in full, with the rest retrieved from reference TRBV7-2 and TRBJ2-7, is GAGVSQSPSNKVTEKGKDVELRCDPISGHTALYWYRQSLGQGLEFLIYFQGNSAPDKSGLPSDRFSAERTGGSVSTLTIQRTQQEDSAVYLCASRSYSYEQYFGPGTRLTVT.

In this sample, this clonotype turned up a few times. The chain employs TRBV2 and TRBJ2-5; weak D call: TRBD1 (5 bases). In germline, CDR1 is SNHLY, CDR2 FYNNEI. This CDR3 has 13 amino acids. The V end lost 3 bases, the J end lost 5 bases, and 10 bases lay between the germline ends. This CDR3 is CASSEETVETQYF. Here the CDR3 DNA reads TGTGCCAGCAGTGAGGAGACAGTGGAGACCCAGTACTTC.

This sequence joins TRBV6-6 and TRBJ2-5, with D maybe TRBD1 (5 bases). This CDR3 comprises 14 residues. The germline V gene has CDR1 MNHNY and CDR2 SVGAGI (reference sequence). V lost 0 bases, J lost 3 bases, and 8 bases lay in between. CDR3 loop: CASSYSRVEETQYF. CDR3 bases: TGTGCCAGCAGTTACTCCAGGGTCGAAGAGACCCAGTACTTC.

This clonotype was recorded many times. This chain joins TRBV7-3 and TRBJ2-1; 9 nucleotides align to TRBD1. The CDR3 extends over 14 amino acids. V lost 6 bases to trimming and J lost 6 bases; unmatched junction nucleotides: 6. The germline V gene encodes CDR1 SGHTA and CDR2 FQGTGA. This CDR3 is CASSPGTGSNEQFF. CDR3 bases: TGTGCCAGCAGTCCCGGGACAGGGTCCAATGAGCAGTTCTTC.